This is a list of T cell receptor beta chains from one sample in a study of blood T cell repertoires in COVID-19. Assay: immunoSEQ multiplex PCR; the TCRdb copy retains only in-frame clones and omits some. Altogether approximately 97,000 clones are present, 88% being singletons, with the ten largest covering around 2%. The sequencing sample was made of peripheral blood. The receptors derive from a middle-aged man with COVID-19, enrolled during active disease. Each CDR3 is given with its conserved first and last residue. The D gene is left open where the match is weak. Some rows mark clone size as missing; the rest say once, few, many or name a class of expanded clone.

>.|TRBV6-5|TRBD1|TRBJ1-1
CASSYSTRDRGLAFF
TGTGCCAGCAGTTACTCGACCCGGGACAGGGGGCTTGCTTTCTTT
>.|TRBV12-2|.|TRBJ1-4
CASRFGQALRGNEKLFF
TGTGCAAGTCGCTTTGGACAGGCCCTCCGCGGTAATGAAAAACTGTTTTTT
>.|TRBV7-2|TRBD1|TRBJ2-7
CASTSTGPYEQYF
TGTGCCAGCACCTCGACAGGGCCCTACGAGCAGTACTTC
>.|TRBV10-2|.|TRBJ2-3
CASSESAVSTDTQYF
TGCGCCAGCAGTGAGTCGGCCGTGAGCACAGATACGCAGTATTTT
>.|TRBV28|.|TRBJ1-2
CASSLDRNYGYTF
TGTGCCAGCAGCCTGGACAGAAACTATGGCTACACCTTC
>.|TRBV30|TRBD2|TRBJ2-7
CAWSVRRGSGTSGGTTYEQYF
TGTGCCTGGAGTGTACGGCGAGGATCCGGGACTAGCGGGGGTACGACCTACGAGCAGTACTTC
>.|TRBV7-8|TRBD1|TRBJ1-3
CASSTKTGASDGNTIYF
TGTGCCAGCAGCACCAAGACAGGGGCGTCCGACGGAAACACCATATATTTT
>once|TRBV29-1|.|TRBJ2-5
CSGRGALETQYF
TGCAGCGGCAGGGGGGCATTAGAGACCCAGTACTTC
>.|TRBV4-2|TRBD2|TRBJ2-5
CASSQDLAEETQYF
TGTGCCAGCAGCCAAGACCTAGCGGAAGAGACCCAGTACTTC
>.|TRBV6-1|.|TRBJ1-6
CASSDSSSSYNSPLHF
TGTGCCAGCAGTGATAGCAGCAGCTCCTATAATTCACCCCTCCACTTT
>.|TRBV7-6|TRBD1|TRBJ2-1
CASSSKRDSPQFF
TGTGCCAGCAGCTCAAAACGGGACAGTCCGCAGTTCTTC
>.|TRBV7-9|TRBD2|TRBJ2-7
CASSSGLAGGSEQYF
TGTGCCAGCAGTAGTGGACTAGCGGGGGGTAGTGAGCAGTACTTC
>few|TRBV4-2|TRBD1|TRBJ2-7
CASSPTGAGAYEQYF
TGTGCCAGCAGCCCGACAGGGGCAGGGGCCTACGAGCAGTACTTC
>.|TRBV7-3|TRBD2|TRBJ2-1
CASSGGLAGNEQFF
TGTGCCAGCAGCGGGGGACTAGCTGGCAATGAGCAGTTCTTC